The following is a T cell receptor (beta chain) sequence with its context. Only a few counts were recorded for this clonotype. Its antigen has not been determined. The sample holds no much larger clone one base away, and base qualities are not on file. The entry originates in a study of blood T cells in healthy people across ages (dated by TCRdb to about 2015). Background for the entire study: In model experiments, template switching captured about one uniquely barcoded TCR beta cDNA molecule for every two T cells. The study measured age-related changes in TCR beta repertoire diversity using deep sequencing normalized with unique cDNA molecular identifiers. To avoid experimental bias, donors of different ages were distributed randomly across sequencing lanes. Four age groups were formed from the donors: young (average 16 years), middle-aged (around 40), aged (over 55) and long-lived (more than 75). For two donors (one aged 18 to 30 and one aged 80 or older), the study analyzed two additional independent replicas of 1 million unique cDNA reads from the same blood draw. Summary of the overall study and its limitations: Because profiling used bulk unsorted PBMCs, naive and antigen-experienced compartments could not be compared conclusively. The long-lived group showed more naive CD4+ T cells, fewer expanded clones and increased TCR diversity than the aged group, suggesting age selection. Total diversity estimates from one million sequenced T cells were considered lower bounds and underestimates. As age increased, observed TCR beta diversity per million T cells dropped in a roughly linear way, and a significant reduction was already evident by age around 41. Observed TCR beta diversity correlated strongly with the percentage of naive T cells measured by flow cytometry. Because donor CMV infection status was unknown, age-related changes in expanded clonotypes were potentially confounded.

The germline V gene sets CDR1 to MNHNS and CDR2 to SASEGT. Reading from cysteine to phenylalanine, the CDR3 counts 15 amino acids. Kept here is only the CDR3 DNA, which spans 45 bases and is read in frame from base 1. The library came from 5' RACE. A second PCR of roughly 7 to 11 cycles was performed with a sample-barcoded 5' primer and a J-beta primer mix. A unique molecular identifier was introduced onto each TCR beta cDNA molecule by a template-switch 5' adaptor carrying 12 random nucleotides. Each sample yielded at least 2.5 million CDR3-containing paired-end reads. First-strand cDNA synthesis was performed from all RNA using the Mint cDNA synthesis kit, with priming by a TRBC-specific oligonucleotide. All cDNA was treated with uracil-DNA glycosylase and then went through a first 18-cycle PCR with the universal primers M1SS and BC2_uni_R. The study's own analysis went as follows. For normalization, 1 million high-quality reads, each with a distinct molecular identifier, were randomly selected from each sample. Reads with shared molecular identifiers were discarded instead of being binned into consensus sequences. CDR3 identification, clonotype clustering and error correction used MiTCR with a Q25 quality threshold and the strictest error-elimination algorithm. A nonparametric unseen species model with Euler transformation was used to estimate a lower bound on total TCR beta diversity. Through fastp at Q25 and MiXCR, TCRdb rebuilt clones from the public reads, retaining in-frame beta chains. Entries that share a CDR3 protein sequence are merged under the most common genes and DNA. TCRdb's processing, not the study's, gives the V and J calls here. For this sample there are 1,800,000 or so distinct CDR3 sequences; about two fifths appear just once. 23% of the sample comes from the top ten.

The donors were roughly 40 Caucasian individuals from Russia, aged 6 to 90 years, who were systemically healthy. Each donor gave 8 to 10 milliliters of peripheral blood, collected into EDTA-treated Vacutainer tubes. Ficoll-Paque density-gradient centrifugation was used to isolate PBMCs, with at least 7 million per sample. Trizol reagent was used to extract total RNA from the PBMCs, yielding at least 5 micrograms per sample. The percentages of naive CD45RAhigh/CD27high T cells were determined by flow cytometry on a PBMC aliquot from every donor. The sequence was obtained from a human donor in good health. The chain uses TRBV6-1 and TRBJ2-1, with the D segment possibly TRBD1 or TRBD2, each aligning over 5 bases. What was sequenced was blood. Read as DNA, the sequence is TGTCCACACGGTACAGGAGGCATTCCGGACAATGAGCAGTTCTTC. This encodes CPHGTGGIPDNEQFF.